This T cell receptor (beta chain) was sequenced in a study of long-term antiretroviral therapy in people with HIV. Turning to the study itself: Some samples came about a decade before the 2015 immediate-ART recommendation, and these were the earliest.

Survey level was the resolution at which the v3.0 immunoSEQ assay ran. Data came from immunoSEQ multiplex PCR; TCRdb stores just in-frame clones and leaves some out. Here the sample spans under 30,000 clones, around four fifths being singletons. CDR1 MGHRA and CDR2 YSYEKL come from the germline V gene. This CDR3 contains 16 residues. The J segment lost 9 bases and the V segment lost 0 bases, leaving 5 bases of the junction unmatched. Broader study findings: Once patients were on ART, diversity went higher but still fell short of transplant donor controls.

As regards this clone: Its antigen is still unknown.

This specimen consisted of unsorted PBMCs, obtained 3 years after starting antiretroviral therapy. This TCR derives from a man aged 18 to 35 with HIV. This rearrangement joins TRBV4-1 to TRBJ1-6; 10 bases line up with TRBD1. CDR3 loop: CASSQEGTGVVSPLHF. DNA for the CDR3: TGCGCCAGCAGCCAAGAAGGGACAGGGGTGGTTTCACCCCTCCACTTT.